This entry lists 9 T cell receptor beta chains sequenced from one sample in a study of T cells in women clearing cervical HPV infection. Repertoires were generated with immunoSEQ multiplex PCR, while TCRdb's copy carries only in-frame clones and drops some. With approximately 35,000 clones in the sample, the ten largest clones hold under 8%. The sample consisted of blood buffy coat. These receptors all stem from a woman between 18 and 70 years old with a cervical HPV16 infection that either progressed to CIN3+ or cleared (not recorded which).

Worth noting for this clone: With the read ending 3 residues before the CDR3 end, the germline J gene is used to fill in that end. V is TRBV7-9 and J is TRBJ1-1, with 9 bases aligning to TRBD1. The germline V gene encodes CDR1 SEHNR and CDR2 FQNEAQ (reference sequence). There are 15 residues in the CDR3. The CDR3 region is CASSPRTGVSYEAFF. The DNA read from the CDR3 is TGTGCCAGCAGCCCTCGGACAGGGGTTAGTTACGAG.

The sequenced part of the CDR3 DNA is TGTGCCAGCAGTGAAGTGGGGATTGACAGGGGAAATTCACCG. This encodes CASSEVGIDRGNSP. The whole CDR3 reads CASSEVGIDRGNSPLFF. V is TRBV2 and J is TRBJ2-2; 8 bases match TRBD1. The read terminates 3 residues ahead of where the CDR3 ends, so the germline J gene completes it. Germline-derived CDR1 and CDR2 are SNHLY and FYNNEI. The CDR3 consists of 17 residues.

Worth noting for this clone: The observed sequence ends 3 residues before the CDR3 terminus, with the missing tail filled in from the germline J gene. V and J are TRBV2 and TRBJ2-7; 7 bases map to TRBD2. V lost 0 bases and J lost 6; bases outside the gene matches: 8. This CDR3 is built from 15 residues. Germline CDR1 and CDR2: SNHLY and FYNNEI. Partial CDR3 DNA: TGTGCCAGCAGTGAAGCGGGAGGGGCCCTGAGCGAG. It codes for CASSEAGGALSE. The full CDR3 is CASSEAGGALSEQYF.

With respect to this clone: The CDR3 end lies 3 residues beyond the end of the read and is filled in from the germline J gene. The gene calls are TRBV2 and TRBJ1-2; 7 nucleotides agree with TRBD1. Germline CDR1 is SNHLY and CDR2 is FYNNEI. After removal of 4 bases from V and 6 bases from J, the junction contained 14 bases not matched to a gene. CDR3 size: 16 residues. Partial CDR3 DNA: TGTGCCAGCAGTGGTTGGGATAGACAGGGAAGTCATGGC. Its protein is CASSGWDRQGSHG. The full-length CDR3 reads as CASSGWDRQGSHGYTF.

On this clone: The DNA ends 3 residues before the CDR3 does, and the rest of the CDR3 is filled in from the germline J gene. This chain uses TRBV5-5 with TRBJ2-7; D uncertain. There are 15 residues in the CDR3. CDR1 and CDR2 from the germline V gene are SGHKS and YYEKEE (reference sequence). Trimming pared 0 bases from V and 5 bases from J, leaving 15 bases between. The CDR3 bases that were read are TGTGCCAGCAGCTTGGGGCAACTGGATGGGCACGAG. The encoded protein is CASSLGQLDGHE. The full-length CDR3 reads as CASSLGQLDGHEQYF.

As concerns this clone: The read finishes 3 residues shy of the CDR3 end, and the germline J gene is used to complete it. The chain recombines TRBV7-2 with TRBJ1-6, with a possible D match to TRBD1 (6 bases). Germline loops: CDR1 SGHTA, CDR2 FQGNSA. Trimming took off 7 bases at V and 7 bases at J, with 14 bases between the two ends. The CDR3 has 14 residues. The sequenced CDR3 bases are TGTGCCAGCACCCCTTACCAGGGGAATTCACCC. Protein: CASTPYQGNSP. The whole CDR3 protein is CASTPYQGNSPLHF.

About this clone: The read ends 3 residues early relative to the CDR3; the germline J gene fills the gap. This chain links TRBV5-1 with TRBJ1-1; D gene uncertain. The CDR3 is 16 amino acids. With 6 bases removed from V and 0 bases from J, the gap between germline ends came to 18 bases. Looked up from germline, CDR1 is SGHRS and CDR2 is YFSETQ. This CDR3 reads CASISNPGIMNTEAFF. The covered CDR3 bases are TGCGCCAGCATCTCGAATCCGGGGATCATGAACACTGAA.

Details on this clone: The read terminates 3 residues ahead of where the CDR3 ends, so the germline J gene completes it. The gene calls are TRBV7-8 and TRBJ2-1; TRBD2 might be the D (6 bases). Trimming left V 1 base short and J 6 bases short, with 10 bases between. This CDR3 has 14 residues. The germline gives CDR1 SGHVS, CDR2 FQNEAQ. The CDR3 reads CASSLDRGSNEQFF. The covered CDR3 bases are TGTGCCAGCAGCTTAGATCGGGGGAGCAATGAG.

As concerns this clone: The CDR3 is cut off 3 residues early in the read; its end comes from the germline J gene. The genes are TRBV19 and TRBJ2-7, with D tentatively TRBD1 (6 bases). The CDR3 sequence is 16 residues long. From germline, CDR1 is LNHDA and CDR2 SQIVND (reference sequence). V shed 6 bases and J shed 0 bases, with 18 bases lying between them. CDR3 amino acids: CASREIGGSDSYEQYF. The part of the CDR3 DNA that was read is TGTGCCAGTAGGGAGATAGGGGGATCAGACTCCTACGAG.